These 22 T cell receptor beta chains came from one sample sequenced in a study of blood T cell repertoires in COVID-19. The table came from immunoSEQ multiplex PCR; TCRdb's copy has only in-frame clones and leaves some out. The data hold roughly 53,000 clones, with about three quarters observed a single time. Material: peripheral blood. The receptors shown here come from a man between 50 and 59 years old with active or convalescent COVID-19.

CDR3 loop: CASRREGSSYEQYF. CDR3 DNA: TGTGCCAGCAGAAGGGAGGGGAGCTCCTACGAGCAGTACTTC. The chain recombines TRBV6-5 with TRBJ2-7, with TRBD2 matching 7 bases. The trim removed 6 bases at V and 0 bases at J, leaving 5 bases unmatched. Germline CDR1 is MNHEY and CDR2 is SVGAGI. The CDR3 sequence is 14 residues long.

The DNA of the CDR3 is TGTGCCAGCAGCTCGACAGGGGGAGGCTCTGGGGCCAACGTCCTGACTTTC. This sequence encodes CASSSTGGGSGANVLTF. The genes are TRBV11-2 and TRBJ2-6, with 9 bases aligning to TRBD1. After removal of 4 bases from V and 0 bases from J, the junction contained 4 bases not matched to a gene. The CDR3 spans 17 residues. Germline V gene sequence: CDR1 SGHAT, CDR2 FQNNGV.

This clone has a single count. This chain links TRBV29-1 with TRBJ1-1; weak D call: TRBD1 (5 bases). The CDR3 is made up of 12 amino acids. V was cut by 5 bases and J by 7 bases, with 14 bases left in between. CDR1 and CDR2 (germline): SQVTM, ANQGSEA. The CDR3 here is CSVSDSNFEAFF. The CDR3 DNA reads TGCAGCGTTTCCGACAGTAACTTTGAAGCTTTCTTT.

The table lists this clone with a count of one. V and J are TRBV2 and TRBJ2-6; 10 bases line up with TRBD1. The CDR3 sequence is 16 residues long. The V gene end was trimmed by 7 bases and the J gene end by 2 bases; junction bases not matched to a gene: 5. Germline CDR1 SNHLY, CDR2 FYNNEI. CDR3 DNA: TGTGCCAGCAATCAGGACAGGGGGACTGGGGCCAACGTCCTGACTTTC. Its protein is CASNQDRGTGANVLTF.

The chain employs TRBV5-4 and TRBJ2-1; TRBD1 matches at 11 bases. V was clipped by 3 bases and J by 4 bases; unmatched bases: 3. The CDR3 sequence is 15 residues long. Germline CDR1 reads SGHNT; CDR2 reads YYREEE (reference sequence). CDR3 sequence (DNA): TGTGCCAGCAGCTCCGGGACAGGGGGGTACAATGAGCAGTTCTTC. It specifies CASSSGTGGYNEQFF.

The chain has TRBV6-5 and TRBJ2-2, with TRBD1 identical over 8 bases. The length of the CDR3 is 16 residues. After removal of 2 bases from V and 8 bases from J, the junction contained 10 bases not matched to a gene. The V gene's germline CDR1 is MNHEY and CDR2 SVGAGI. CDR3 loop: CASSYPRTGLLGELFF. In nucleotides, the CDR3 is TGTGCCAGCAGTTACCCAAGGACAGGGTTGTTAGGGGAGCTGTTTTTT.

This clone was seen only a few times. The CDR3 loop reads CASSLESGTGETQYF. The CDR3 DNA sequence: TGCGCCAGCAGCTTGGAATCAGGGACAGGAGAGACCCAGTACTTC. This chain uses TRBV5-1 with TRBJ2-5, with 8 bases identical to TRBD1. Germline-derived CDR1 and CDR2 are SGHRS and YFSETQ. This CDR3 is built from 15 residues. After removal of 0 bases from V and 4 bases from J, the junction contained 5 bases not matched to a gene.

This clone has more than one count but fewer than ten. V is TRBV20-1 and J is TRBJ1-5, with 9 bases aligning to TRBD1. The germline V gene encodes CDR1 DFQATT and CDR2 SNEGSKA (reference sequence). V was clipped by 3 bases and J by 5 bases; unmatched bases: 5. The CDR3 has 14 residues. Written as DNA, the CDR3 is TGCAGTGCTAGTGGGACAGGGAGTGATCAGCCCCAGCATTTT. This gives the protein CSASGTGSDQPQHF.

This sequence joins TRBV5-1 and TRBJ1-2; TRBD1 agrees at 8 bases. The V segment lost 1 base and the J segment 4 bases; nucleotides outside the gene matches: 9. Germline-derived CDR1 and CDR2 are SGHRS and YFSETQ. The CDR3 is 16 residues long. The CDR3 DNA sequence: TGCGCCAGCAGCTTGATGCAGGGGGCCATAAGCTATGGCTACACCTTC. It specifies CASSLMQGAISYGYTF.

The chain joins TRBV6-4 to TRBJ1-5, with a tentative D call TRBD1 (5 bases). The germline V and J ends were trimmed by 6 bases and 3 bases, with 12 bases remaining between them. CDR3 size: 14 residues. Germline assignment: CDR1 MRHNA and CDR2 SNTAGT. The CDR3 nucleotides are TGTGCCAGCAGCAGGGACTTTGACAATCAGCCCCAGCATTTT. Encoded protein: CASSRDFDNQPQHF.

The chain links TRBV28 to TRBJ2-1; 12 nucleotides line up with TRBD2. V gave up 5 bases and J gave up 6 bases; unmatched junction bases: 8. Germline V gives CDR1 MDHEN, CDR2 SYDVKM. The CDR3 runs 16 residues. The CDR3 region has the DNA TGTGCCAGCAGTGATACCGGGACTAGCGGGTTCAATGAGCAGTTCTTC. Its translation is CASSDTGTSGFNEQFF.

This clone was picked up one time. In nucleotides, the CDR3 is TGTGCCAGCAGCCCAGTGGTGGAGACCCAGTACTTC. This codes for CASSPVVETQYF. This sequence joins TRBV7-9 and TRBJ2-5; D ambiguous. This CDR3 contains 12 residues. Looked up from germline, CDR1 is SEHNR and CDR2 is FQNEAQ (reference sequence). Trimming shortened V by 5 bases and J by 5 bases, and 9 bases separated the two germline ends.

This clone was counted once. Here the CDR3 reads CASSQETTSGRDEQFF. The DNA of the CDR3 is TGTGCCAGCAGCCAAGAGACGACTAGCGGGAGGGACGAGCAGTTCTTC. This chain links TRBV3-1 (or the pseudogene TRBV3-2) with TRBJ2-1; 14 nucleotides agree with TRBD2. Germline assignment: CDR1 LGHDT and CDR2 YNNKEL (reference sequence). Trimming at V came to 0 bases and at J to 10 bases, leaving 5 bases not matched to a gene. This CDR3 comprises 16 residues.

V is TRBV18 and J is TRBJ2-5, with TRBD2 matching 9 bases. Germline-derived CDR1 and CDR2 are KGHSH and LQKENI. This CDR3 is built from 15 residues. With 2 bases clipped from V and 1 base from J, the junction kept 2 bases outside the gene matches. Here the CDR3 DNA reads TGTGCCAGCTCACCAAATAGCGGGAGCCAAGAGACCCAGTACTTC. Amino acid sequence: CASSPNSGSQETQYF.

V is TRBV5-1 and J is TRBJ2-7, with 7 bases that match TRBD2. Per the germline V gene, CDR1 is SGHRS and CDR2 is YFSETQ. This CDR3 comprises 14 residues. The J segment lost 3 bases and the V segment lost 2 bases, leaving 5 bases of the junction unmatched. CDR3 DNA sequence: TGCGCCAGCAGCTTTAGCGGGCCGAGCTACGAGCAGTACTTC. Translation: CASSFSGPSYEQYF.

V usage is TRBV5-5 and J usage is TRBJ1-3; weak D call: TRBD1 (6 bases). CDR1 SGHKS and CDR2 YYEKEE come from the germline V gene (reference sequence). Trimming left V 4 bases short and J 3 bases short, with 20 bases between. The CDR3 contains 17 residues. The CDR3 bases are TGTGCCAGCAGCACAGACCCCGGGAACAGGGTTGGAAACACCATATATTTT. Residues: CASSTDPGNRVGNTIYF.

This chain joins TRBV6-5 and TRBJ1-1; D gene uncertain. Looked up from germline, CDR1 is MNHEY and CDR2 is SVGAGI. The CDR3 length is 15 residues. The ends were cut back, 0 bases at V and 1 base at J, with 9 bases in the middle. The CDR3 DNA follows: TGTGCCAGCAGTTACTCGTTCAGGCGGAACACTGAAGCTTTCTTT. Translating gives CASSYSFRRNTEAFF.

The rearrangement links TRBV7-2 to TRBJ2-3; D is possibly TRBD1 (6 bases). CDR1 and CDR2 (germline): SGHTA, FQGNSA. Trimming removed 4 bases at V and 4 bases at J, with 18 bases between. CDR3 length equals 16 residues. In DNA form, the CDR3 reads TGTGCCAGCAGCTCCCTTCCTTATGGGGGCCCAGATACGCAGTATTTT. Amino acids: CASSSLPYGGPDTQYF.

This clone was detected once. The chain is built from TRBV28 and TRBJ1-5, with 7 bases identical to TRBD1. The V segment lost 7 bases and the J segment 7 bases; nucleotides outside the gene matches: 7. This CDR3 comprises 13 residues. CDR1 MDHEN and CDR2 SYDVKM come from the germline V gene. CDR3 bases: TGTGCCAGCAATCGTGGGACAGCCCAGCCCCAGCATTTT. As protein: CASNRGTAQPQHF.

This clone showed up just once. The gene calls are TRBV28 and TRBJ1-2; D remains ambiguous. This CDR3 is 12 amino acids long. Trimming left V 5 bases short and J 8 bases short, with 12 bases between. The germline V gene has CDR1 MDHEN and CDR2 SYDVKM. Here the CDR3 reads CASSTEYGGYTF. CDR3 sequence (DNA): TGTGCCAGCAGTACAGAGTATGGCGGCTACACCTTC.

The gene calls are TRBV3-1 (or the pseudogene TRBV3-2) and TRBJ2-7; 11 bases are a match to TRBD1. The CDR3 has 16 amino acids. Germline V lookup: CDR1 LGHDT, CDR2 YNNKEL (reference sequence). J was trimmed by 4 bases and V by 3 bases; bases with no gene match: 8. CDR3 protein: CASSQRGQGARYEQYF. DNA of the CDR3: TGTGCCAGCAGCCAGAGAGGACAGGGGGCGCGGTACGAGCAGTACTTC.

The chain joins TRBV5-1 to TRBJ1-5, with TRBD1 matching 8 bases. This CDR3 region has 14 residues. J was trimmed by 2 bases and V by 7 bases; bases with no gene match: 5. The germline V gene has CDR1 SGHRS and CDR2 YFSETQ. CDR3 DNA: TGCGCCAGCGCGCCGGGACAGGGCAATCAGCCCCAGCATTTT. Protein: CASAPGQGNQPQHF.